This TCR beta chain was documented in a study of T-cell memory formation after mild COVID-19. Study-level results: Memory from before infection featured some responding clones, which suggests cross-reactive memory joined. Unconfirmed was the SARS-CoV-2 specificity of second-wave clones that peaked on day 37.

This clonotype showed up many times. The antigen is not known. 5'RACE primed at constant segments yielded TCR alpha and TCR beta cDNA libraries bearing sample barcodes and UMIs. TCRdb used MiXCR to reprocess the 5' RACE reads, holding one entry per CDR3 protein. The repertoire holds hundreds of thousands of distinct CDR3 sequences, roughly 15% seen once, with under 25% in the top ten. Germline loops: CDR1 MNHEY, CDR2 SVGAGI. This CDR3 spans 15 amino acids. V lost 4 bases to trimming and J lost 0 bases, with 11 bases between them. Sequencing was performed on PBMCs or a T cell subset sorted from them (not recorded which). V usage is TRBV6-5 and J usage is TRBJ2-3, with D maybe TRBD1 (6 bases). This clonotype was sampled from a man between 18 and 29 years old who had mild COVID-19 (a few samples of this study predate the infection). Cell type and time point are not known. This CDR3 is CASSLYGGSTDTQYF. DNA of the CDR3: TGTGCCAGCAGTTTATATGGGGGCAGCACAGATACGCAGTATTTT.